The clone carrying this TCR beta chain came up a few times. Its antigen is undetermined. Every donor gave 9 to 10 milliliters of peripheral blood. Per-sample PBMC isolation yielded at least 6.5 million cells. Alongside a J-beta primer mix, a sample-barcoded 5' primer served in a second PCR lasting about 7 to 11 cycles. One entry per CDR3 protein results from TCRdb running MiXCR on the 5' RACE reads. The sample contains around 1.7 million distinct CDR3 sequences, roughly 27% of which appear only once. The sample is drawn from a study of blood T cells in healthy people across ages. The V gene lost 2 bases and the J gene lost 7 bases, with 23 bases spanning the gap. The CDR3 runs 17 residues. Germline values: CDR1 MNHEY, CDR2 SMNVEV (reference sequence). Broader study findings: It was not known whether donors were CMV positive (a possible confounder of expanded clonotype changes). Observed TCR beta diversity per million T cells went down as age went up. This fall followed a roughly linear course with age.

This TCR came from a woman aged 25 to 45 in good health. Sequences were obtained from blood. The chain recombines TRBV27 with TRBJ1-2; a possible D gene is TRBD1 (5 bases). The CDR3 region is CASSLKAGPRLERGYTF. CDR3 DNA sequence: TGTGCCAGCAGTTTAAAGGCAGGGCCCCGACTTGAGCGTGGCTACACCTTC.